This TCR beta chain comes out of a study of regulatory T cells in long-lasting Graves disease. The wider study: Newly diagnosed Graves' patients had taken antithyroid drugs under 3 months.

This clonotype was counted between two and nine times. According to the study, TCR beta libraries were built with iRepertoire HTBI primers and CDR3-region Arm-PCR. TCRdb ran MiXCR on the multiplex PCR reads and lists one entry per CDR3 protein. The sample contains over 450,000 distinct CDR3 sequences, 9.5% to 15% of which appear only once. Time point given: newly diagnosed GD, antithyroid drugs for less than 3 months. Generation of the TCR library employed RNA extracted from PBMCs. CDR1 is MNHEY and CDR2 is SMNVEV in the germline V gene (reference sequence). Trimming stripped 5 bases from V and 0 bases from J, with 11 bases between. The CDR3 is 14 amino acids. This sample was shared with a second study, whose subject was T cells in Graves' hyperthyroidism and ophthalmopathy. That work states: Graves' hyperthyroidism showing no ophthalmopathy progression within 18 months was considered stable. The TCR CDR3 first-round RT-PCR relied on the HTBI primer set.

Source: peripheral blood mononuclear cells (PBMCs), taken at new diagnosis, from a patient treated with antithyroid drugs. This receptor was obtained from a woman in her twenties or thirties with Graves disease. This sequence joins TRBV27 and TRBJ2-7; D call uncertain. The CDR3 reads CASSTTDGSYEQYF. CDR3 DNA: TGTGCCAGCAGTACGACTGATGGCTCCTACGAGCAGTACTTC.